The 23 T cell receptor beta chains listed next were all sequenced from one sample in a study of blood T cell repertoires in COVID-19. Measured with immunoSEQ multiplex PCR; TCRdb has only the in-frame clones, and not every one. The data hold roughly 150,000 clones, with more than 80% observed a single time. What was sequenced was peripheral blood. The receptors stem from a woman aged 40 to 50 with acute or convalescent COVID-19.

This chain connects TRBV4-1 to TRBJ1-4; D unresolved. The CDR3 covers 18 residues. V was shortened by 6 bases and J by 4 bases, with 24 bases between the two germline ends. CDR1 is MGHRA, CDR2 YSYEKL, per germline. In nucleotides, the CDR3 is TGCGCCAGCAGTGAAAGAAGGCCAGGAGGATCTAATAATGAAAAACTGTTTTTT. It codes for CASSERRPGGSNNEKLFF.

V usage is TRBV10-3 and J usage is TRBJ2-1; TRBD2 matches at 8 bases. V lost 0 bases and J lost 4; bases outside the gene matches: 5. Germline V gene lookup returns CDR1 ENHRY and CDR2 SYGVKD. The CDR3 covers 16 residues. This chain's CDR3 is CAISESSGGQYNEQFF. The CDR3 nucleotides read TGTGCCATCAGTGAGTCGAGCGGGGGCCAGTACAATGAGCAGTTCTTC.

The chain couples TRBV3-1 (or the pseudogene TRBV3-2) to TRBJ2-1, with 7 bases identical to TRBD1. The CDR3 contains 15 residues. V was pared by 4 bases and J by 4 bases, with 7 bases of the junction left unmatched. Per germline, CDR1 LGHDT and CDR2 YNNKEL (reference sequence). CDR3 sequence reads: CASSPDQGQYNEQFF. CDR3 nucleotides: TGTGCCAGCAGCCCCGACCAGGGACAGTACAATGAGCAGTTCTTC.

The rearrangement uses TRBV7-2 and TRBJ2-1, with 10 bases fitting TRBD1. CDR3 length equals 15 residues. Germline V gives CDR1 SGHTA, CDR2 FQGNSA. V was clipped by 1 base and J by 7 bases; unmatched bases: 4. CDR3 DNA sequence: TGTGCCAGCAGCTTAGGGGGACAGGGGTTGAATGAGCAGTTCTTC. Translating gives CASSLGGQGLNEQFF.

The chain is built from TRBV28 and TRBJ1-4; tentatively, D is TRBD1 (5 bases). The CDR3 covers 14 residues. Trimming shortened V by 3 bases and J by 3 bases, and 8 bases separated the two germline ends. Per germline, CDR1 MDHEN and CDR2 SYDVKM. DNA of the CDR3: TGTGCCAGCAGTTTGGGGCGTTCTAATGAAAAACTGTTTTTT. Translating it yields CASSLGRSNEKLFF.

V and J are TRBV5-1 and TRBJ2-7, with 8 bases fitting TRBD1. This CDR3 has 15 residues. Germline trimming cut 0 bases from V and 0 bases from J; bases unmatched to any gene: 2. In germline, CDR1 is SGHRS, CDR2 YFSETQ. CDR3 nucleotides: TGCGCCAGCAGCTTGGACAGGGGGGCCTCCTACGAGCAGTACTTC. Translating gives CASSLDRGASYEQYF.

In its sample, this clone was seen once. The genes are TRBV18 and TRBJ1-3; D ambiguous. V lost 6 bases and J 3 bases, leaving 9 bases between the germline ends. CDR3 length: 13 residues. In germline, CDR1 is KGHSH, CDR2 LQKENI. The CDR3 sequence is CASSPGDGNTIYF. For the CDR3, the DNA is TGTGCCAGCTCTCCGGGTGATGGAAACACCATATATTTT.

V is TRBV7-9 and J is TRBJ1-5, with D perhaps matching TRBD1 (6 bases). Germline-derived CDR1 and CDR2 are SEHNR and FQNEAQ (reference sequence). The CDR3 loop spans 13 amino acids. Trimming took off 1 base at V and 7 bases at J, with 8 bases between the two ends. The CDR3 protein is CASSLDGGQPQHF. CDR3 coding DNA: TGTGCCAGCAGCTTAGATGGGGGCCAGCCCCAGCATTTT.

V is TRBV28 and J is TRBJ1-1, with 8 bases that match TRBD1. The CDR3 consists of 14 residues. V was pared by 6 bases and J by 4 bases, with 7 bases of the junction left unmatched. Germline V gene sequence: CDR1 MDHEN, CDR2 SYDVKM. The CDR3 loop reads CASRSGGLGTEAFF. CDR3 sequence (DNA): TGTGCCAGCAGATCAGGGGGCCTCGGCACTGAAGCTTTCTTT.

V usage is TRBV5-1 and J usage is TRBJ2-2, with a weak D call TRBD2 (6 bases). The CDR3 is made up of 14 amino acids. V dropped 7 bases and J dropped 0 bases, with 10 bases sitting between them. Germline assignment: CDR1 SGHRS and CDR2 YFSETQ. The DNA for the CDR3 is TGCGCCAGCCTCGCGGGGTCGAACACCGGGGAGCTGTTTTTT. This codes for CASLAGSNTGELFF. Variable domain in full (rest from reference TRBV5-1 and TRBJ2-2): KAGVTQTPRYLIKTRGQQVTLSCSPISGHRSVSWYQQTPGQGLQFLFEYFSETQRNKGNFPGRFSGRQFSNSRSEMNVSTLELGDSALYLCASLAGSNTGELFFGEGSRLTVL.

The rearrangement joins TRBV9 to TRBJ2-5; 7 bases agree with TRBD2. Germline V lookup: CDR1 SGDLS, CDR2 YYNGEE. The length of the CDR3 is 16 residues. The V gene end was trimmed by 3 bases and the J gene end by 5 bases; junction bases not matched to a gene: 13. CDR3 amino acids: CASSGTGETSSETQYF. CDR3 nucleotides: TGTGCCAGCAGCGGAACTGGAGAGACTAGCAGCGAGACCCAGTACTTC.

The chain links TRBV3-1 (or the pseudogene TRBV3-2) to TRBJ1-5, with 7 bases aligning to TRBD1. This CDR3 is 14 amino acids long. The junction had 2 bases not matched to a gene; V was cut back by 4 bases and J by 2 bases. The V gene's germline CDR1 is LGHDT and CDR2 YNNKEL (reference sequence). The CDR3, as DNA: TGTGCCAGCAGCCCCGACAGGGGCAATCAGCCCCAGCATTTT. Amino acid sequence: CASSPDRGNQPQHF.

V usage is TRBV7-9 and J usage is TRBJ1-5, with TRBD1 matching over 8 bases. This CDR3 spans 17 amino acids. J gave up 0 bases and V 5 bases, and 9 bases lay outside the gene matches. Per the germline V gene, CDR1 is SEHNR and CDR2 is FQNEAQ (reference sequence). CDR3: CASSPGTGDLSNQPQHF. Here the CDR3 DNA reads TGTGCCAGCAGCCCGGGGACAGGCGATCTTAGCAATCAGCCCCAGCATTTT.

The chain links TRBV6-5 to TRBJ2-3; D might be TRBD1 (6 bases). Trimming left V 6 bases short and J 1 base short, with 14 bases between. Germline-derived CDR1 and CDR2 are MNHEY and SVGAGI. The CDR3 is 15 amino acids. This CDR3 reads CASRHRVWGTDTQYF. The DNA of the CDR3 is TGTGCCAGCAGACACAGGGTTTGGGGCACAGATACGCAGTATTTT.

This sequence joins TRBV5-6 and TRBJ2-6, with a possible D match to TRBD1 (6 bases). The V and J ends lost 0 bases and 2 bases respectively, with 12 bases between them. The germline CDR1 and CDR2 sequences are SGHDT and YYEEEE. The CDR3 length is 17 residues. In DNA, the CDR3 is TGTGCCAGCAGCTTGGGGGCCTGGGGGCCTGGGGCCAACGTCCTGACTTTC. Protein: CASSLGAWGPGANVLTF.

The CDR3 protein is CASRSGTGLQPQHF. The CDR3 nucleotides read TGTGCCAGCAGATCCGGGACAGGACTTCAGCCCCAGCATTTT. This chain connects TRBV5-8 to TRBJ1-5, with 8 bases identical to TRBD1. The CDR3 is made up of 14 amino acids. The V gene end was trimmed by 5 bases and the J gene end by 6 bases; junction bases not matched to a gene: 7. Germline-derived CDR1 and CDR2 are SGHTS and YDEGEE.

The rearrangement links TRBV11-3 to TRBJ1-1; D call uncertain. The CDR3 is 13 residues long. The ends were cut back, 1 base at V and 1 base at J, with 4 bases in the middle. Germline CDR1 and CDR2: SGHNT and YENEEA. This chain's CDR3 is CASSLGANTEAFF. Written as DNA, the CDR3 is TGTGCCAGCAGCTTAGGAGCGAACACTGAAGCTTTCTTT. The full variable domain, its missing parts supplied by reference TRBV11-3 and TRBJ1-1, is EAGVVQSPRYKIIEKKQPVAFWCNPISGHNTLYWYLQNLGQGPELLIRYENEEAVDDSQLPKDRFSAERLKGVDSTLKIQPAELGDSAVYLCASSLGANTEAFFGQGTRLTVV.

J is TRBJ2-1 and V is TRBV24-1, with 11 nucleotides matching TRBD1. CDR3 size: 16 residues. The trim removed 4 bases at V and 6 bases at J, leaving 7 bases unmatched. Germline V gene data show CDR1 as KGHDR and CDR2 as SFDVKD. The CDR3 nucleotides read TGTGCCACCAGTGACCGAGGACAGGGGGCTCGCAATGAGCAGTTCTTC. Translated: CATSDRGQGARNEQFF.

The chain is built from TRBV27 and TRBJ2-3, with 9 bases matching TRBD2. This CDR3 contains 16 residues. Trimming at V came to 7 bases and at J to 5 bases, leaving 13 bases not matched to a gene. Per germline, CDR1 MNHEY and CDR2 SMNVEV (reference sequence). The CDR3: CASTAYWSSGEDTQYF. The DNA for the CDR3 is TGTGCCAGCACGGCTTATTGGTCTAGCGGGGAAGATACGCAGTATTTT.

This clone was observed a few times. This sequence joins TRBV19 and TRBJ2-2; a possible D gene is TRBD2 (5 bases). The V gene's germline CDR1 is LNHDA and CDR2 SQIVND (reference sequence). Trimming cost V 2 bases and J 2 bases, with 9 bases left between them. This CDR3 has 15 amino acids. Here the CDR3 reads CASSIPGRNTGELFF. CDR3 sequence (DNA): TGTGCCAGTAGTATACCGGGGAGAAACACCGGGGAGCTGTTTTTT.

This chain joins TRBV6-1 and TRBJ2-5, with 11 bases aligning to TRBD2. The CDR3 consists of 16 residues. Germline lookup yields CDR1 MNHNS and CDR2 SASEGT. V was pared by 4 bases and J by 1 base, with 5 bases of the junction left unmatched. The CDR3 nucleotides are TGTGCCAGCAGTGTTAATAGCGGGAGGGTCCAAGAGACCCAGTACTTC. The encoded protein is CASSVNSGRVQETQYF.

The chain joins TRBV7-6 to TRBJ2-7; 10 bases map to TRBD1. The CDR3 is 14 amino acids. Losses at the gene ends were 4 bases for V and 5 bases for J; bases not matched to a gene: 5. Germline CDR1 and CDR2: SGHVS and FNYEAQ. This CDR3 reads CASSYLTGGDEQYF. The DNA of the CDR3 is TGTGCCAGCAGCTATTTGACAGGGGGCGACGAGCAGTACTTC.

V usage is TRBV6-1 and J usage is TRBJ2-5; TRBD1 aligns across 11 bases. The V segment lost 2 bases and the J segment 5 bases; nucleotides outside the gene matches: 10. The CDR3 runs 17 residues. CDR1 and CDR2 (germline): MNHNS, SASEGT. CDR3 residues: CASSEFLGTGGSETQYF. The CDR3 nucleotides read TGTGCCAGCAGTGAATTTTTAGGGACAGGGGGTTCGGAGACCCAGTACTTC.